Sequencing of this T cell receptor (beta chain) was carried out in a study of blood T cells in healthy people across ages. Drawing of peripheral blood yielded roughly 10 milliliters from each donor. At least 7 million PBMCs were isolated per sample. CDR1 LNHDA and CDR2 SQIVND come from the germline V gene (reference sequence). Trimming took 5 bases from V and 6 from J, leaving 10 bases between them. The CDR3 is made up of 12 amino acids. This clonotype appeared once. Since a much larger clone is just one base distant, this may be a read error. Sample-barcoded 5' priming and a J-beta primer mix drove a second PCR of roughly 7 to 11 cycles. MiXCR, run by TCRdb on the 5' RACE reads, gives a single entry per CDR3 protein. The sample lists 750,000 to 1,000,000 distinct CDR3 sequences, almost 30% occurring once. A further study also used this sample, focusing on T cells of mothers and their children. That report adds: Nine systemically healthy Caucasian donors: three mothers, six children.

Sequenced: blood. This receptor was identified in a woman aged 40-49 years in good health. The J gene is TRBJ1-2, the V gene TRBV19; tentatively, D is TRBD1 (5 bases). The CDR3 region has the DNA TGTGCCAGTAGTGGACAAAGCGATGGCTACACCTTC. Its protein is CASSGQSDGYTF. The complete variable domain, with remaining parts taken from reference TRBV19 and TRBJ1-2, reads DGGITQSPKYLFRKEGQNVTLSCEQNLNHDAMYWYRQDPGQGLRLIYYSQIVNDFQKGDIAEGYSVSREKKESFPLTVTSAQKNPTAFYLCASSGQSDGYTFGSGTRLTVV.